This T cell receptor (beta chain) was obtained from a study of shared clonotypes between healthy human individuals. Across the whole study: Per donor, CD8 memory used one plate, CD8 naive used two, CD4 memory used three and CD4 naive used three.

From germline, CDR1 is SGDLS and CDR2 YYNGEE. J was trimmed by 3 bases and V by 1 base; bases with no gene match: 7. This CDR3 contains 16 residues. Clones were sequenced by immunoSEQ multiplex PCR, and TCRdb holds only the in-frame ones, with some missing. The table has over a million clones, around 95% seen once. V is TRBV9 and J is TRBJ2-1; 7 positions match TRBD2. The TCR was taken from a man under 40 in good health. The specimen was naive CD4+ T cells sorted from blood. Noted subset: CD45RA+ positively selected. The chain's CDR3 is CASSVSSRGVYNEQFF. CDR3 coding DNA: TGTGCCAGCAGCGTAAGTTCTCGGGGGGTCTACAATGAGCAGTTCTTC.